This note documents a single T cell receptor (beta chain) sequence. Its antigen is not known. This record comes from a study of shared clonotypes between healthy human individuals. Overall study: Donors, aged 18 to 49, were a couple of women and a few men. Findings and limits, study-wide: Clonotype sharing among donors likely depends on sequencing depth. Clonotypes shared by all four donors outscored non-shared clonotypes in generation probability.

Among the donors, all were Caucasian adults who lived in Nashville, Tennessee. Using immunoSEQ multiplex PCR, the repertoire was profiled, and TCRdb retains in-frame clones only, with some absent. The sample records 2 million to 2.5 million clones, almost 96% being singletons. Germline V gene data show CDR1 as SGHRS and CDR2 as YFSETQ. Deletions cut 1 base from V and 4 bases from J, with 8 bases between. The CDR3 spans 13 residues. This chain links TRBV5-1 with TRBJ2-5; no reliable D call. The sequence was obtained from a man aged 18 to 29 in good health. The material sequenced was naive CD4+ T cells sorted from blood. Subset defined: CD45RA+ positively selected. Here the CDR3 reads CASSLLSPETQYF. CDR3 nucleotides: TGCGCCAGCAGCTTGCTTAGCCCAGAGACCCAGTACTTC.